The count of the clone carrying this T cell receptor beta chain is one. Its antigen is currently unknown. The data derive from a study of T cell repertoires in aging, cancer and after chemotherapy. Study results and limitations: In hematological cancer patients, infiltrated lymphoid organs may have impaired thymic emigration or peripheral T cell expansion.

The template was genomic DNA from peripheral blood, not RNA. CDR1 KGHDR and CDR2 SFDVKD come from the germline V gene. The CDR3 is 12 amino acids. V was trimmed by 5 bases and J by 2 bases, leaving 6 bases between them. Multiplex touch-down PCR with TRB-A/B primers amplified rearranged V-D-J TRB sequences. TCRdb recomputed calls from the multiplex PCR reads with MiXCR, one row per CDR3 protein. In the table there are about 1,800 distinct CDR3 sequences, 22% of which are singletons. The rearrangement uses TRBV24-1 and TRBJ2-7; D ambiguous. The material sequenced was blood. This receptor was taken from a human donor with a blood cancer. CDR3 in amino acids: CATSGTTYEQYF. In DNA, the CDR3 is TGTGCCACCAGTGGGACCACCTACGAGCAGTACTTC.